This TCR beta chain was captured by sequencing in a study of PD-1 blockade in classical Hodgkin lymphoma. The V and J ends lost 0 bases and 7 bases, in that order; junction bases with no gene match: 7. The germline gives CDR1 SNHLY, CDR2 FYNNEI. This CDR3 comprises 16 residues. In regard to this clone: The target antigen is unknown.

No patient escaped relapse after autologous stem cell transplantation, and brentuximab vedotin exposure varied. This table comes from immunoSEQ multiplex PCR, and its TCRdb copy is limited to in-frame clones, with some not included. The data contain under 25,000 clones, around 84% of them singletons. Overall study results and limits: Patients with a complete response exhibited baseline diversity comparable to newly diagnosed patients.

This chain uses TRBV2 with TRBJ1-2; 11 bases fit TRBD1. The source material was peripheral blood mononuclear cells (PBMCs), sampled at baseline. The source is a human donor with classical Hodgkin lymphoma. CDR3 in DNA: TGTGCCAGCAGTGAAGCGGTCGGACAGGGGGCAGGTGGCTACACCTTC. This encodes CASSEAVGQGAGGYTF.